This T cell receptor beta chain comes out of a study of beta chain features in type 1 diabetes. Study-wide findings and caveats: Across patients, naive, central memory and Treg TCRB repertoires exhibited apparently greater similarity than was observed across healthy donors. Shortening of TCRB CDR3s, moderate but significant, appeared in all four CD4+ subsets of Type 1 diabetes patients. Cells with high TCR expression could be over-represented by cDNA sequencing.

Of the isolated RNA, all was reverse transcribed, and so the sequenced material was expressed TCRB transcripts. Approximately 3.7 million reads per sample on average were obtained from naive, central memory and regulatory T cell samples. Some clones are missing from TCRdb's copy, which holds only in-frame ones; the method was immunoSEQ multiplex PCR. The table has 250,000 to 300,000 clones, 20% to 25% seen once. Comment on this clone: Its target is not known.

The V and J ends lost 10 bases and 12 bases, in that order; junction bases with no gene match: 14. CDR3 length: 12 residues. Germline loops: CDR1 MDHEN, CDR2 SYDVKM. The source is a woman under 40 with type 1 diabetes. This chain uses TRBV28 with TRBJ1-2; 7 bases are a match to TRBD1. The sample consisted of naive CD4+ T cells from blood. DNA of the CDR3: TGTGCCAACCAAACCGGGACAGTCGAAAACACCTTC. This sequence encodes CANQTGTVENTF.